Listed below are T cell receptor beta chains from one sample, sequenced in a study of blood T cell repertoires in COVID-19. The table came from immunoSEQ multiplex PCR; TCRdb's copy has only in-frame clones and leaves some out. The data hold 150,000 to 200,000 clones, with roughly 90% observed a single time. The specimen was peripheral blood. These receptors originate from a man aged 55 to 70 with active or convalescent COVID-19. Each CDR3 is given with its conserved first and last residue. A D gene is named only where the DNA matches it firmly. Rows may omit the clone size; those that give it use once, few, many or a size class.

V	D	size	J	CDR3	DNA
TRBV6-5	.	once	TRBJ2-7	CASSYSARNYEQYF	TGTGCCAGCAGTTACTCTGCGCGAAATTACGAGCAGTACTTC
TRBV7-8	TRBD2	.	TRBJ2-7	CASSLVAGVTEQYF	TGTGCCAGCAGCTTAGTAGCGGGAGTCACCGAGCAGTACTTC
TRBV2	TRBD1	.	TRBJ1-5	CASSSQGAQPQHF	TGTGCCAGCAGTTCCCAGGGGGCCCAGCCCCAGCATTTT
TRBV18	TRBD1	.	TRBJ1-2	CASSQGTEANYGYTF	TGTGCCAGCTCACAAGGGACAGAAGCTAACTATGGCTACACCTTC
TRBV30	TRBD1	few	TRBJ1-4	CAWSAPEGADGEKLFF	TGTGCCTGGAGTGCCCCGGAGGGGGCAGATGGTGAAAAACTGTTTTTT
TRBV24-1	.	.	TRBJ2-3	CATSDLTAADTQYF	TGTGCCACCAGTGATTTAACCGCGGCGGATACGCAGTATTTT
TRBV7-2	.	.	TRBJ2-1	CASTRGASLNEQFF	TGTGCCAGCACCAGGGGGGCCTCACTTAATGAGCAGTTCTTC
TRBV6-5	TRBD1	.	TRBJ2-7	CASALHQQGTYEQYF	TGTGCCAGCGCACTACATCAACAGGGGACCTACGAGCAGTACTTC
TRBV5-1	TRBD2	.	TRBJ2-7	CASSAGTSRIYEQYF	TGCGCCAGCAGCGCCGGGACTAGCCGGATCTACGAGCAGTACTTC
TRBV5-1	.	few	TRBJ1-5	CASSLVQGQPQHF	TGCGCCAGCAGCTTGGTTCAGGGCCAGCCCCAGCATTTT
TRBV29-1	TRBD1	.	TRBJ1-2	CSVEGQGYGYTF	TGCAGCGTGGAAGGACAGGGGTATGGCTACACCTTC
TRBV5-4	.	once	TRBJ1-1	CASSLDLPGWMNTEAFF	TGTGCCAGCAGCTTGGACTTGCCAGGGTGGATGAACACTGAAGCTTTCTTT
TRBV14	.	.	TRBJ2-1	CASSQGSGNTFNEQFF	TGTGCCAGCAGCCAAGGTTCGGGGAACACCTTCAATGAGCAGTTCTTC
TRBV29-1	TRBD1	.	TRBJ1-1	CSAGTGYYTEAFF	TGCAGCGCTGGGACAGGCTATTACACTGAAGCTTTCTTT
TRBV6-5	TRBD1	.	TRBJ2-7	CASSYATGRFYEQYF	TGTGCCAGCAGTTATGCGACAGGGCGTTTTTACGAGCAGTACTTC
TRBV7-2	TRBD1	.	TRBJ1-2	CASSDRQGDIYGYTF	TGTGCCAGCAGCGACCGACAGGGGGACATTTATGGCTACACCTTC
TRBV6-5	TRBD1	few	TRBJ1-2	CASSYSSRGYGYTF	TGTGCCAGCAGTTACTCATCCAGGGGGTATGGCTACACCTTC
TRBV27	.	.	TRBJ1-1	CASSLRGGGPEAFF	TGTGCCAGCAGTTTACGTGGGGGAGGTCCTGAAGCTTTCTTT
TRBV10-3	.	.	TRBJ1-1	CAISDSRTANTEAFF	TGTGCCATCAGTGATAGTCGGACAGCGAACACTGAAGCTTTCTTT
TRBV19	.	.	TRBJ1-3	CASSMDRATGNTIYF	TGTGCCAGTAGTATGGACAGAGCGACTGGAAACACCATATATTTT
TRBV30	TRBD1	.	TRBJ1-5	CAWSGQGVQPQHF	TGTGCCTGGAGCGGACAGGGGGTTCAGCCCCAGCATTTT
TRBV7-9	.	.	TRBJ1-5	CASSSGVSNQPQHF	TGTGCCAGCAGCTCAGGGGTGAGCAATCAGCCCCAGCATTTT
TRBV5-4	.	.	TRBJ2-2	CASTDGSGGELFF	TGTGCCAGCACCGACGGGTCTGGCGGGGAGCTGTTTTTT
TRBV6-1	.	.	TRBJ1-4	CASSEQGKAEKLFF	TGTGCCAGCAGTGAACAGGGGAAGGCTGAAAAACTGTTTTTT
TRBV19	TRBD1	.	TRBJ1-6	CASMGQFNSPLHF	TGTGCCAGTATGGGACAGTTTAATTCACCCCTCCACTTT
TRBV7-9	.	few	TRBJ1-5	CASSLGTGINQPQHF	TGTGCCAGCAGCTTAGGAACAGGGATCAATCAGCCCCAGCATTTT
TRBV5-1	.	.	TRBJ1-1	CASSLERLEYTEAFF	TGCGCCAGCAGCTTGGAACGGCTGGAGTACACTGAAGCTTTCTTT
TRBV19	TRBD2	.	TRBJ2-5	CASNTGTSGAETQYF	TGTGCCAGTAATACCGGGACTAGCGGGGCGGAGACCCAGTACTTC
TRBV6-5	.	.	TRBJ1-2	CASTAPGITNYGYTF	TGTGCCAGCACAGCTCCAGGGATCACTAACTATGGCTACACCTTC
TRBV5-1	.	.	TRBJ1-2	CASSLGQSNYGYTF	TGCGCCAGCAGCTTGGGGCAGTCTAACTATGGCTACACCTTC
TRBV19	TRBD1	.	TRBJ1-1	CASSPHRGGVNTEAFF	TGTGCCAGTAGTCCTCACAGGGGCGGCGTTAACACTGAAGCTTTCTTT
TRBV18	.	once	TRBJ1-3	CASSPIDGGSGNTIYF	TGTGCCAGCTCACCAATCGACGGAGGCTCTGGAAACACCATATATTTT
TRBV5-4	.	once	TRBJ2-1	CASIPPGPGNEQFF	TGTGCCAGCATCCCGCCAGGGCCTGGAAATGAGCAGTTCTTC
TRBV3-1/TRBV3-2	.	.	TRBJ2-4	CASSQLLAKNIQYF	TGTGCCAGCAGCCAACTACTAGCCAAAAACATTCAGTACTTC
TRBV11-2	.	.	TRBJ2-5	CASSPVLRGETQYF	TGTGCCAGCAGCCCCGTGCTTAGGGGAGAGACCCAGTACTTC
TRBV7-8	TRBD1	.	TRBJ1-2	CASSLTGVSANYGYTF	TGTGCCAGCAGCTTAACAGGGGTTTCGGCTAACTATGGCTACACCTTC
TRBV7-6	TRBD2	.	TRBJ2-1	CASSSLAGGPSEQFF	TGTGCCAGCAGCTCACTAGCGGGGGGGCCGAGTGAGCAGTTCTTC
TRBV6-4	.	.	TRBJ2-7	CASRGRQEGLRYEQYF	TGTGCCAGCAGGGGACGGCAGGAGGGGCTGAGGTACGAGCAGTACTTC
TRBV5-4	TRBD2	.	TRBJ2-3	CASSLGLAPDTQYF	TGTGCCAGCAGCTTGGGACTAGCCCCAGATACGCAGTATTTT
TRBV5-1	.	.	TRBJ2-3	CASRPTQGTSTDTQYF	TGCGCCAGCAGGCCAACACAGGGGACTAGCACAGATACGCAGTATTTT
TRBV6-4	TRBD2	.	TRBJ2-1	CASSEQRGGYNEQFF	TGTGCCAGCAGCGAACAGCGGGGGGGCTACAATGAGCAGTTCTTC
TRBV7-6	.	.	TRBJ2-2	CASSSLARNTGELFF	TGTGCCAGCAGCTCACTCGCTAGGAACACCGGGGAGCTGTTTTTT
TRBV20-1	.	.	TRBJ2-3	CSASSSEGIADTQYF	TGCAGTGCAAGTTCCTCGGAGGGGATTGCAGATACGCAGTATTTT
TRBV11-2	TRBD2	.	TRBJ2-3	CASILGLDSSTDTQYF	TGTGCCAGCATCCTGGGACTAGATTCTAGCACAGATACGCAGTATTTT
TRBV10-3	TRBD1	.	TRBJ1-4	CAISDRQGRAGGEKLFF	TGTGCCATCAGTGATCGACAGGGGAGGGCCGGGGGAGAAAAACTGTTTTTT
TRBV6-5	.	.	TRBJ1-1	CASSYGGYTEAFF	TGTGCCAGCAGTTACGGGGGCTACACTGAAGCTTTCTTT
TRBV19	.	.	TRBJ2-1	CASSIFRGAYNEQFF	TGTGCCAGTAGTATTTTCAGGGGGGCCTACAATGAGCAGTTCTTC
TRBV5-1	.	.	TRBJ2-3	CASSLVSGDTQYF	TGCGCCAGCAGCTTGGTTAGCGGAGATACGCAGTATTTT
TRBV19	.	.	TRBJ1-1	CASSIGARGTEAFF	TGTGCCAGTAGTATCGGGGCCCGGGGGACTGAAGCTTTCTTT
TRBV7-2	.	.	TRBJ2-3	CASSPQGLTDTQYF	TGTGCCAGCAGCCCGCAGGGCCTCACAGATACGCAGTATTTT
TRBV7-6	.	few	TRBJ1-3	CASSLVEQAISGNTIYF	TGTGCCAGCAGCTTAGTAGAACAGGCGATCTCTGGAAACACCATATATTTT
TRBV7-8	.	.	TRBJ2-6	CASSPRRGSGANVLTF	TGTGCCAGCAGCCCCCGACGGGGGTCTGGGGCCAACGTCCTGACTTTC
TRBV28	.	.	TRBJ1-1	CASSFPSTIRNTEAFF	TGTGCCAGCAGTTTTCCCTCGACAATCCGTAACACTGAAGCTTTCTTT
TRBV7-2	.	.	TRBJ1-5	CASSLETGNQPQHF	TGTGCCAGCAGCCTCGAGACAGGCAATCAGCCCCAGCATTTT
TRBV11-2	.	.	TRBJ1-1	CASSLRGEAFF	TGTGCCAGCAGCTTACGGGGAGAAGCTTTCTTT
TRBV6-6	.	.	TRBJ1-3	CASSRQVSGNTIYF	TGTGCCAGCAGCCGACAGGTCTCTGGAAACACCATATATTTT
TRBV5-4	.	once	TRBJ1-6	CASSLDQGNISPLHF	TGTGCCAGCAGCTTGGATCAGGGGAATATTTCACCCCTCCACTTT
TRBV7-6	TRBD1	.	TRBJ1-4	CASSVGQGDEKLFF	TGTGCCAGCAGCGTTGGACAGGGAGACGAAAAACTGTTTTTT
TRBV5-1	.	.	TRBJ1-1	CASTGLGMNTEAFF	TGCGCCAGCACCGGACTGGGGATGAACACTGAAGCTTTCTTT